This T cell receptor beta chain derives from a study of blood T cell repertoires in COVID-19. Study overall: Researchers got acute and convalescent COVID-19 samples from the United States, Italy and Spain. PBMCs, B-cell-depleted T cells, or T cells were the source of the cDNA or gDNA that made up the material.

This clone was seen only a few times. Under the authors' procedure: Amplification from reference gene primers served as the basis for estimated nucleated cell counts. Method: immunoSEQ multiplex PCR; TCRdb's copy keeps in-frame clones and lacks some. V and J calls plus clone size are reproduced from that table; the DNA served to infer D and trimming. The sample consists of about 160,000 clones, 90% of them appearing once. Trimming removed 3 bases from V and 7 bases from J; junction bases left unmatched: 12. The CDR3 runs 17 residues. The germline gives CDR1 KGHSH, CDR2 LQKENI. Sequencing used peripheral blood. The receptor's source is a man in his 60s with active or convalescent COVID-19. The J gene is TRBJ2-1, the V gene TRBV18, with 10 bases lining up with TRBD1. CDR3 loop: CASSPSVDGTGDNEQFF. CDR3 DNA: TGTGCCAGCTCACCTAGTGTTGACGGGACAGGGGATAATGAGCAGTTCTTC.